This entry lists 19 T cell receptor beta chains sequenced from one sample in a study of cytomegalovirus exposure and HLA in healthy donors. Vbeta (60) and Jbeta (13) primers were used in the PCR. Method: immunoSEQ multiplex PCR; TCRdb's copy keeps in-frame clones and lacks some. The sample has 70,000 to 95,000 clones, 75% to 85% seen once; the top ten hold around 1.8%. The specimen sequenced was PBMCs. These receptors came from a young woman in good health and CMV-seronegative.

This chain links TRBV28 with TRBJ1-1; the D is unclear. Trimming removed 5 bases from V and 0 bases from J, with 10 bases in between. Germline CDR1 MDHEN, CDR2 SYDVKM. The CDR3 has 14 residues. In DNA, the CDR3 is TGTGCCAGCAGTCCGGTGCTAATGAACACTGAAGCTTTCTTT. Its translation is CASSPVLMNTEAFF.

J is TRBJ1-1 and V is TRBV5-1, with 8 positions matching TRBD1. The CDR3 runs 13 residues. With 4 bases clipped from V and 7 bases from J, the junction kept 6 bases outside the gene matches. CDR1 is SGHRS, CDR2 YFSETQ, per germline. The CDR3 here is CASSPGGLGEAFF. CDR3 in DNA: TGCGCCAGCAGCCCAGGGGGCTTGGGTGAAGCTTTCTTT.

This clone appeared a few times. The gene calls are TRBV6-6 and TRBJ2-1; a possible D gene is TRBD2 (6 bases). Trimming cost V 6 bases and J 12 bases, with 12 bases left between them. CDR1 is MNHNY and CDR2 is SVGAGI in the germline V gene (reference sequence). This CDR3 is 11 amino acids long. The CDR3 loop reads CASRRGSGQFF. The CDR3 coding sequence is TGTGCCAGCAGACGGGGGAGCGGGCAGTTCTTC.

V gene TRBV6-1 combines with J gene TRBJ1-1, with D tentatively TRBD1 (6 bases). CDR3 size: 13 residues. Germline V gene sequence: CDR1 MNHNS, CDR2 SASEGT. Between the trimmed V and J ends, which lost 6 bases and 1 base, there was a span of 9 bases. The CDR3 sequence is CASRVRGNTEAFF. In DNA form, the CDR3 reads TGTGCCAGCAGAGTCAGGGGGAACACTGAAGCTTTCTTT.

The chain combines TRBV19 with TRBJ2-3; TRBD2 agrees at 8 bases. The CDR3 has 16 amino acids. Germline trimming cut 3 bases from V and 1 base from J; bases unmatched to any gene: 6. Germline CDR1 reads LNHDA; CDR2 reads SQIVND (reference sequence). The CDR3 region is CASSMTGLGGTDTQYF. The CDR3 nucleotides are TGTGCCAGTAGTATGACGGGACTAGGGGGCACAGATACGCAGTATTTT.

J is TRBJ2-5 and V is TRBV7-8; possible D gene TRBD2, 5 bases. CDR3 length equals 14 residues. Trimming left V 6 bases short and J 4 bases short, with 15 bases between. Germline CDR1 reads SGHVS; CDR2 reads FQNEAQ. The CDR3 DNA reads TGTGCCAGCAGTTTCAGCCGAGGGAGAGAGACCCAGTACTTC. Translated: CASSFSRGRETQYF.

This clone was detected only once. CDR3 DNA: TGCGCCAGCAGCTTGGAAGCAGGATTGAATACGCAGTATTTT. Amino acid sequence: CASSLEAGLNTQYF. The chain recombines TRBV5-1 with TRBJ2-3; no definite D call. The CDR3 has 14 residues. Looked up from germline, CDR1 is SGHRS and CDR2 is YFSETQ. With 0 bases removed from V and 7 bases from J, the gap between germline ends came to 12 bases.

The J gene is TRBJ1-2, the V gene TRBV7-6; maybe TRBD1 (5 bases). This CDR3 has 13 residues. V dropped 3 bases and J dropped 5 bases, with 10 bases sitting between them. Germline-derived CDR1 and CDR2 are SGHVS and FNYEAQ. In nucleotides, the CDR3 is TGTGCCAGCAGCTTGGGGGGAGAATATGGCTACACCTTC. Translated, it gives CASSLGGEYGYTF.

V is TRBV10-3 and J is TRBJ2-3; 11 bases map to TRBD2. V lost 8 bases, J lost 0 bases, and 4 bases stayed unmatched. The germline V gene has CDR1 ENHRY and CDR2 SYGVKD. The CDR3 is 15 residues long. In nucleotides, the CDR3 is TGTGCCATCGGGGGACTAGCGGCTAGCACAGATACGCAGTATTTT. The encoded protein is CAIGGLAASTDTQYF.

The genes are TRBV29-1 and TRBJ2-7, with TRBD1 identical over 7 bases. Germline V gives CDR1 SQVTM, CDR2 ANQGSEA. The length of the CDR3 is 14 residues. V lost 3 bases and J lost 6; bases outside the gene matches: 11. In DNA, the CDR3 is TGCAGCGTTGAGGTCCGACAGGGCTGGGGCGAGCAGTACTTC. Translation: CSVEVRQGWGEQYF.

This sequence joins TRBV10-3 and TRBJ2-6; tentatively, D is TRBD2 (5 bases). Germline CDR1 ENHRY, CDR2 SYGVKD. V gave up 8 bases and J gave up 0 bases, with 14 bases separating them. The CDR3 is made up of 16 amino acids. The CDR3 reads CAIAPAVSSGANVLTF. CDR3 bases: TGTGCCATCGCCCCAGCGGTGAGCTCTGGGGCCAACGTCCTGACTTTC.

The genes are TRBV7-5 and TRBJ2-2; TRBD2, the table's D call, was not compared with the DNA. TRBV7-5 is flagged as a pseudogene. The CDR3 spans 16 residues. CDR3 loop: CANGTSGRRSTGELFF. CDR3 DNA sequence: TGTGCCAATGGGACTAGCGGGAGGAGAAGCACCGGGGAGCTGTTTTTT.

This chain joins TRBV6-1 and TRBJ2-1; weak D call: TRBD2 (5 bases). This CDR3 is built from 13 residues. CDR1 is MNHNS and CDR2 is SASEGT in the germline V gene. V gave up 4 bases and J gave up 9 bases, with 13 bases separating them. Here the CDR3 reads CASSALPGGEQFF. The CDR3 coding sequence is TGTGCCAGCAGTGCACTACCCGGAGGTGAGCAGTTCTTC.

The sample holds one count of this clone. DNA for the CDR3: TGTGCCAGTAGGACAGGGGGCGGTCAGCCCCAGCATTTT. Its protein is CASRTGGGQPQHF. The rearrangement uses TRBV19 and TRBJ1-5; 10 nucleotides align to TRBD1. The length of the CDR3 is 13 residues. Germline trimming cut 6 bases from V and 6 bases from J; bases unmatched to any gene: 2. The germline gives CDR1 LNHDA, CDR2 SQIVND (reference sequence).

The chain links TRBV10-2 to TRBJ1-2, with 10 bases that match TRBD1. Germline V gene lookup returns CDR1 WSHSY and CDR2 SAAADI. V lost 4 bases and J lost 8; bases outside the gene matches: 13. This CDR3 contains 16 residues. CDR3 sequence: CASSGRTGGRRDGYTF. The DNA of the CDR3 is TGCGCCAGCAGTGGACGGACAGGGGGACGCCGCGACGGCTACACCTTC.

The rearrangement joins TRBV5-4 to TRBJ1-3, with D uncertain. Germline loops: CDR1 SGHNT, CDR2 YYREEE (reference sequence). The V and J ends lost 0 bases and 0 bases respectively, with 7 bases between them. This CDR3 region has 15 residues. The CDR3 DNA sequence: TGTGCCAGCAGCTTGGGGGGAGGCTCTGGAAACACCATATATTTT. Its protein product is CASSLGGGSGNTIYF. Combining the CDR3 with reference TRBV5-4 and TRBJ1-3 gives the whole variable domain ETGVTQSPTHLIKTRGQQVTLRCSSQSGHNTVSWYQQALGQGPQFIFQYYREEENGRGNFPPRFSGLQFPNYSSELNVNALELDDSALYLCASSLGGGSGNTIYFGEGSWLTVV.

The rearrangement links TRBV19 to TRBJ1-4, with D hard to call. Germline loops: CDR1 LNHDA, CDR2 SQIVND (reference sequence). The V end lost 10 bases, the J end lost 7 bases, and 22 bases lay between the germline ends. CDR3 length: 15 residues. CDR3 amino acids: CAISGGRPWGEKLFF. Here the CDR3 DNA reads TGTGCCATCAGCGGCGGTCGGCCCTGGGGTGAAAAACTGTTTTTT. Full variable domain (rest looked up from reference TRBV19 and TRBJ1-4): DGGITQSPKYLFRKEGQNVTLSCEQNLNHDAMYWYRQDPGQGLRLIYYSQIVNDFQKGDIAEGYSVSREKKESFPLTVTSAQKNPTAFYLCAISGGRPWGEKLFFGSGTQLSVL.

The J gene is TRBJ1-1, the V gene TRBV28; no reliable D call. The CDR3 totals 11 residues. Germline assignment: CDR1 MDHEN and CDR2 SYDVKM. Trimming pared 5 bases from V and 8 bases from J, leaving 9 bases between. This CDR3 reads CASSTPQEAFF. The CDR3 nucleotides read TGTGCCAGCAGTACCCCCCAGGAAGCTTTCTTT.

In nucleotides, the CDR3 is TGTGCCAGCAGCCAGGGGACTACCAGCTACGAGCAGTACTTC. This gives the protein CASSQGTTSYEQYF. The chain has TRBV4-2 and TRBJ2-7, with 7 bases lining up with TRBD2. The junction had 5 bases not matched to a gene; V was cut back by 3 bases and J by 3 bases. The germline gives CDR1 LGHNA, CDR2 YNFKEQ. CDR3 length equals 14 residues.